The entry below gives a single TCR beta chain sequence along with its context. Its specificity is unknown. These data belong to a study of cytomegalovirus exposure and HLA in healthy donors. Whole-study results and caveats: High specificity and sensitivity for cytomegalovirus status were reported for the classifier. Highly shared sequence variants in one cluster were likely a sequencing artifact. Accurate prediction of most subjects' HLA-A and HLA-B alleles from TCR beta sequences was reported.

A multiplex PCR was run with 60 Vbeta primers and 13 Jbeta primers. In the original analysis: A later analysis tallied 75 million to 80 million unique TCR beta chains, some 12 million of them shared. Profiled with immunoSEQ multiplex PCR; TCRdb holds only in-frame clones, not every one. The V and J calls and the clone size are those of that table, but D and trimming were determined from the DNA. The sample records over 100,000 clones, around 81% being singletons. This TCR was sampled from a woman under 40 in good health and CMV-seronegative. Sequenced: PBMCs.

This CDR3 is CASPRTSFYEQYF. The CDR3 coding sequence is TGTGCCAGCCCAAGGACTAGCTTCTACGAGCAGTACTTC. J is TRBJ2-7 and V is TRBV2; 8 bases align to TRBD2. Trimming at V came to 8 bases and at J to 3 bases, leaving 6 bases not matched to a gene. Germline CDR1 is SNHLY and CDR2 is FYNNEI. This CDR3 has 13 amino acids.